This T cell receptor beta chain came from a study of shared clonotypes between healthy human individuals (dated by TCRdb to 2018 to 2021). Study-level background: Two women and a few men aged 18 to 49 years were included in the cohort. Per donor, three plates each were used for CD4 naive and CD4 memory, two for CD8 naive, and one for CD8 memory. To estimate repertoire size and how much clonotype sharing occurs between individuals, the study deeply sequenced the blood TCR repertoires of several healthy adults. To increase sequencing depth and limit assay-specific biases, TCR repertoire library preparation and sequencing were carried out by different laboratories using diverse techniques. Between about 0.85 and 9.5 billion PBMCs per donor were obtained by leukapheresis.

CDR1 and CDR2 are read off the germline V gene as SGHRS and YFSETQ. Deletion took 1 base off V and 9 bases off J, with a span of 14 bases between the germline ends. From its cysteine to its phenylalanine, the CDR3 spans 14 amino acids. Kept here is only the CDR3 DNA, which spans 42 bases and is read in frame from base 1. The full study reports these points: Compared with non-shared clonotypes, clonotypes shared by all four sorted-subset donors had higher generation probabilities. The genetic and exposure-history diversity represented was limited by the small number of donors. Larger estimated clonotype richness was generally found for naive subsets than for memory subsets. Pairwise subsampling led to the expectation that sequencing depth would affect the degree of clonotype sharing among donors. Only blood was sampled, and tissue TCR repertoires likely differ from those in blood. Sharing across a handful of donors was observed for 5% to 6.5% of naive CD4, about 4% of naive CD8, about 2.3% of memory CD4, and 0.4% of memory CD8 clonotypes. Incomplete sequencing was indicated by rarefaction of sorted-subset datasets, despite the large sequencing depth.

TCR CDR3 regions were amplified from genomic DNA by multiplex PCR using the deep immunoSEQ assay. Extracted genomic DNA from each cell subset was spread evenly across all wells of several immunoSEQ 96-well plates, with each plate serving as a replicate. For sorted subsets, around 200 ng genomic DNA, equal to approximately 30,000 T cell genomes, was loaded into each replicate PCR. The purified libraries were quantified using a Qubit 3.0 fluorometer, sized with a Bioanalyzer 2100, and then quantified again using the KAPA Library Quantification kit. Every immunoSEQ 96-well plate was sequenced on a dedicated single-read 150-cycle Illumina NextSeq 550 flow cell. Per the source publication's procedure: Because only junctional sequences without quality scores were contained in the immunoSEQ output, filtering matching that applied to full-length reads could not be performed. Sequences were annotated with PyIR, a Python wrapper for IgBLAST v1.9, using IMGT germline references to assign V/J genes and CDR3. Any read was removed if the V/J assignment was weak (E-value above 1e-6), the CDR3 was missing, or the read contained stop codons, out-of-frame junctions, or ambiguous translated residues. V3J clonotypes were defined by identical inferred V gene, J gene, and CDR3 amino acid sequence. Percentage overlap between repertoires was computed as shared unique clonotypes divided by the size of the smaller repertoire. RTK rarefaction, the Chao1 estimator, and Recon v2.1 estimates of unobserved clonotypes were used to assess repertoire richness. Generation probabilities were computed with OLGA for all TCRbeta clonotypes obtained by the gDNA method from four donors. TCRdb stores this immuneACCESS table with in-frame sequences only. Part of the clones is absent; in the studies checked, under half of the shortfall reflects unresolved V genes, and no reason is known for the rest. Clonal size and the V and J genes are those of that table, whereas D and trimming came from the DNA. The sample table lists a few million clones, approximately 95% of them with a count of one. Clones ranked in the top ten supply 0.39% of the sample.

Healthy HIV-negative adults with no recently reported acute infections or vaccinations were included as donors. Only Caucasian adults living in Nashville, Tennessee, USA were represented among the donors. CD4+ T cells were enriched by magnetic negative selection, after which naive cells were positively selected on CD45RA and the negative fraction was taken as the memory subset. Blood was obtained by leukapheresis, after which PBMCs were separated by Ficoll-Histopaque density gradient centrifugation and cryopreserved in liquid nitrogen vapor phase. Analytical flow cytometry was used to check the purity and quantity of every magnetically sorted T cell population. Each sorted fraction had its genomic DNA isolated and then quantified by UV absorbance on a Nanodrop 2000c. In the case of this clone: Its antigen is unknown. Base quality data are lacking; no much larger clone is found one base away.

This chain joins TRBV5-1 to TRBJ2-1, with a tentative D gene TRBD2 over 6 matching bases. The TCR comes from a man younger than 35 in good health. Some clones in this sample may be carry-over from other donors' samples. Sequencing used naive CD4+ T cells from PBMCs. What the cell subset or site label conveys for this sample: CD45RA+ positively selected. In nucleotides, the sequence is TGCGCCAGCAGCTTGCAAACTAGCCCCGGTGAGCAGTTCTTC. Its protein is CASSLQTSPGEQFF. This CDR3, with the reference TRBV5-1 and TRBJ2-1 proteins standing in past its ends, gives the full variable domain KAGVTQTPRYLIKTRGQQVTLSCSPISGHRSVSWYQQTPGQGLQFLFEYFSETQRNKGNFPGRFSGRQFSNSRSEMNVSTLELGDSALYLCASSLQTSPGEQFFGPGTRLTVL.